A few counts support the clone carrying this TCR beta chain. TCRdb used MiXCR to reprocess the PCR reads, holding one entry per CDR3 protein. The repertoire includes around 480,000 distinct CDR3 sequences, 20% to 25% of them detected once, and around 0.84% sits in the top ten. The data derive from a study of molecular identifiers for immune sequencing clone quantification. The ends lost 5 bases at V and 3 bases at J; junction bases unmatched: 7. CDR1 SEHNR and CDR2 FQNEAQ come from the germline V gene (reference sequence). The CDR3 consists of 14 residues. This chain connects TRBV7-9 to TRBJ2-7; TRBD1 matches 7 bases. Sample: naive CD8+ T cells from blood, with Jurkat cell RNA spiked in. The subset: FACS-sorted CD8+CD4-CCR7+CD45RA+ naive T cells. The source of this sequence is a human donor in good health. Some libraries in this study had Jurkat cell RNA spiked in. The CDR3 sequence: CASSAQTGRYEQYF. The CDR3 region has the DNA TGTGCCAGCAGCGCTCAGACAGGGCGCTACGAGCAGTACTTC. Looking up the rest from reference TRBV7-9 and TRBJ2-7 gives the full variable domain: DTGVSQNPRHKITKRGQNVTFRCDPISEHNRLYWYRQTLGQGPEFLTYFQNEAQLEKSRLLSDRFSAERPKGSFSTLEIQRTEQGDSAMYLCASSAQTGRYEQYFGPGTRLTVT.